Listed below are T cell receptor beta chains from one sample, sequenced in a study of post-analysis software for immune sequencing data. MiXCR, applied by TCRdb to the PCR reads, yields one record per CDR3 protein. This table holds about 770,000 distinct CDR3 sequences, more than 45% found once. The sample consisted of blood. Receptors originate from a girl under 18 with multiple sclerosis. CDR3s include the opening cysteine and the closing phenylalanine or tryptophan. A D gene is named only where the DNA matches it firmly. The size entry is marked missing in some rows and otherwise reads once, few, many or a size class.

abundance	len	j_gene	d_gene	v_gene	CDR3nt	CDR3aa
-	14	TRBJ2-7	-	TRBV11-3	TGTGCCAGCAGCCCGGACAGCGCGTATGACGAGCAGTACTTC	CASSPDSAYDEQYF
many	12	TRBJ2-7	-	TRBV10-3	TGTGCCATCAGTGAAGATGCTTACGAGCAGTACTTC	CAISEDAYEQYF
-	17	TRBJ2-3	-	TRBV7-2	TGTGCCAGCAGCTTAGTCGGTAGCGGAGGCCCCACAGATACGCAGTATTTT	CASSLVGSGGPTDTQYF
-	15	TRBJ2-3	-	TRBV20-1	TGCAGTGCTAGAGAGGGAGCGGCGAACACAGATACGCAGTATTTT	CSAREGAANTDTQYF
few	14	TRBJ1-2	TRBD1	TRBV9	TGTGCCAGCAGCGGGGGACAGGGGACCTATGGCTACACCTTC	CASSGGQGTYGYTF
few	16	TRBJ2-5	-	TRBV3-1	TGTGCCAGCAGCCAATATATGGGAATGCGTCAAGAGACCCAGTACTTC	CASSQYMGMRQETQYF
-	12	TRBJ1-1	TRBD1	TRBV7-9	TGTGCCAGCAGCCCACAGGGGGCGCAGGCTTTCTTT	CASSPQGAQAFF
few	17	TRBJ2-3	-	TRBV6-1	TGTGCCAGCAGTGAAAGGCCCCCGTTGTCTAGCACAGATACGCAGTATTTT	CASSERPPLSSTDTQYF
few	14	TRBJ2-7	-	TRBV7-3	TGTGCCAGCAGCCCGGACCACCGCGCCTACGAGCAGTACTTC	CASSPDHRAYEQYF
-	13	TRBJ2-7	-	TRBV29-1	TGCAGCGTTGAGGGCAGGGCCCCCTACGAGCAGTACTTC	CSVEGRAPYEQYF
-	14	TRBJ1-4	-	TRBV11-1	TGTGCCAGCAGCTTAGGGGCGACTCAAGAAAAACTGTTTTTT	CASSLGATQEKLFF
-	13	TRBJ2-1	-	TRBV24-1	TGTGCCACCAGTGATTCCGAGCCCAATGAGCAGTTCTTC	CATSDSEPNEQFF
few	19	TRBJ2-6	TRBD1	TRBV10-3	TGTGCCATCAGTGAGCCTTCCGGGACAGGGGTCTCTGGGGCCAACGTCCTGACTTTC	CAISEPSGTGVSGANVLTF
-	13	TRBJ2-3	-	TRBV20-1	TGCAGTGCTAGGAGCGGGAGCACAGATACGCAGTATTTT	CSARSGSTDTQYF
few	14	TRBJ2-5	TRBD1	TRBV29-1	TGCAGCGTTGAAGGAGACAGGGATGTAGAGACCCAGTACTTC	CSVEGDRDVETQYF
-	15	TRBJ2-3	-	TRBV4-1	TGCGCCAGCAGCCAAGATCCATTGACGACAGATACGCAGTATTTT	CASSQDPLTTDTQYF
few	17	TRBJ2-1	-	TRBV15	TGTGCCACCAGCAGAGAGGGAGGCGGCCACTCCTACAATGAGCAGTTCTTC	CATSREGGGHSYNEQFF
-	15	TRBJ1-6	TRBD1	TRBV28	TGTGCCAGCAGTGGCGGACAGGGCCTTAATTCACCCCTCCACTTT	CASSGGQGLNSPLHF
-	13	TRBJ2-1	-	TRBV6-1	TGTGCCATTCCTGGTCCTGCCTACAATGAGCAGTTCTTC	CAIPGPAYNEQFF
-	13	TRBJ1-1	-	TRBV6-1	TGTGCCAGCGGGGGGGACTTGAACACTGAAGCTTTCTTT	CASGGDLNTEAFF
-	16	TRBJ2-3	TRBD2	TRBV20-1	TGCAGTGCTGGGGACTTTAGCGGGCCGGGCGCCGATACGCAGTATTTT	CSAGDFSGPGADTQYF
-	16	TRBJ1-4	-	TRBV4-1	TGCGCCAGCAGCCGACAAGGTCTCAGGGACGATGAAGAACTGTTTTTT	CASSRQGLRDDEELFF
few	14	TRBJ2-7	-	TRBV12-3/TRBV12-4	TGTGCCAGCAGTCCCGGTCCTAGTTGGGACGAGCAGTACTTC	CASSPGPSWDEQYF
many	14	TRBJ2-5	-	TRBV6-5	TGTGCCAGCAGTCCACAGGTTCTGGTCGAGACCCAGTACTTC	CASSPQVLVETQYF
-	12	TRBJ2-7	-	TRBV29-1	TGCAGCGTCCGCAAGTCCCCCTACGAGCAGTACTTC	CSVRKSPYEQYF
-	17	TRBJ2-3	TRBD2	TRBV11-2	TGTGCCAGCAGCTTACGGCTAGCGGGAGGGCCAGCAGATACGCAGTATTTT	CASSLRLAGGPADTQYF